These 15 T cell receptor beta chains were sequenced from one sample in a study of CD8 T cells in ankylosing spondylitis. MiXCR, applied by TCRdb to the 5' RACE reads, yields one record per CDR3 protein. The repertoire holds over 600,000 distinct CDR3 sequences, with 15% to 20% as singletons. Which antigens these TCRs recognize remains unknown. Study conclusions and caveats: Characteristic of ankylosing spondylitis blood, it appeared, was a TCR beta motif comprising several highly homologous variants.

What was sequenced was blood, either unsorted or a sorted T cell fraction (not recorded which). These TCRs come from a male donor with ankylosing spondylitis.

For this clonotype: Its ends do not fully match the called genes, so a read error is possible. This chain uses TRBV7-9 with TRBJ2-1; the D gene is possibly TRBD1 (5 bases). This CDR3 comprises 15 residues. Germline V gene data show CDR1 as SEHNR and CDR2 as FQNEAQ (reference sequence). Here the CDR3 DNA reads TGTGCCAGCAGCTCCCCAGGGATAGACCCCAATAAGCAGTTCTTC. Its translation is CASSSPGIDPNKQFF.

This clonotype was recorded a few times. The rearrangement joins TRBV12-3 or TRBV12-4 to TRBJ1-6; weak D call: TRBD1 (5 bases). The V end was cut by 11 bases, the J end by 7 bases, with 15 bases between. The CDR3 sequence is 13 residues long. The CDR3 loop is CASRAGTNSPLHF. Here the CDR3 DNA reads TGTGCCTCACGGGCGGGGACGAATTCACCCCTCCACTTT.

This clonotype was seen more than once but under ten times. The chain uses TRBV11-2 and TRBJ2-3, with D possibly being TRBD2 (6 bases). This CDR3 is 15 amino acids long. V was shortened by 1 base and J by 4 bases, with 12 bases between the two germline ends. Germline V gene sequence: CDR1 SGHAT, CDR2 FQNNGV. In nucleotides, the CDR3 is TGTGCCAGCAGCTTAGGAGGGACTTTGTCAGATACGCAGTATTTT. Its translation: CASSLGGTLSDTQYF.

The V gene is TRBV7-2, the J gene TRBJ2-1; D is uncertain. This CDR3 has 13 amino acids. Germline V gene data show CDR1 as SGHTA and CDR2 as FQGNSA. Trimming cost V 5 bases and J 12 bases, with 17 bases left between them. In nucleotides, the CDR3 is TGTGCCAGCAGCCATGGGCGCCTATGGGGGCAGTTCTTC. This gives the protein CASSHGRLWGQFF.

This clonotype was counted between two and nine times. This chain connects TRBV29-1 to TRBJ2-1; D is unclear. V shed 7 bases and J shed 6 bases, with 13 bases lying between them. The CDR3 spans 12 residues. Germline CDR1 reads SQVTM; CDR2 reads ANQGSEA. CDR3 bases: TGCAGCGCAAAATGGTCGTTCAATGAGCAGTTCTTC. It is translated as CSAKWSFNEQFF.

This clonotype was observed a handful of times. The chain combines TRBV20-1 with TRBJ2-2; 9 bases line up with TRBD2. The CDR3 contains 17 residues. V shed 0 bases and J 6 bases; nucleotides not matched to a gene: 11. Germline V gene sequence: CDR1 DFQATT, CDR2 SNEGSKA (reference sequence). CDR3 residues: CSAREMGREGIAGELFF. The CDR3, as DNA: TGCAGTGCTAGAGAAATGGGGCGGGAGGGCATCGCCGGGGAGCTGTTTTTT.

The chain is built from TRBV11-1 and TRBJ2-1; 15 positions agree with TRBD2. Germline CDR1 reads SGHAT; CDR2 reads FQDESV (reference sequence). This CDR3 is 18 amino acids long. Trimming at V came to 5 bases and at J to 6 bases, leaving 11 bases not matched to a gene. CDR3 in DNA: TGTGCCAGCAGCGAAAAGGGGACTAGCGGGGGGCATGGCAATGAGCAGTTCTTC. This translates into CASSEKGTSGGHGNEQFF.

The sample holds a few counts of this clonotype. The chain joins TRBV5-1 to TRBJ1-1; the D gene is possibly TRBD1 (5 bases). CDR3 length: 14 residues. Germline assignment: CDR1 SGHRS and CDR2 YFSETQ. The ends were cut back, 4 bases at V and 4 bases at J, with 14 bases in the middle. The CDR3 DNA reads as TGCGCCAGCAGCCAGGGCCCAGGGAGCACTGAAGCTTTCTTT. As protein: CASSQGPGSTEAFF.

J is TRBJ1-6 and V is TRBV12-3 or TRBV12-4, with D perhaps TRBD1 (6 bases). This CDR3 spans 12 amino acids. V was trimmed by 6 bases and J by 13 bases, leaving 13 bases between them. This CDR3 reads CASSHPGAPLHF. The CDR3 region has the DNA TGTGCCAGCAGCCATCCAGGGGCCCCCCTCCACTTT.

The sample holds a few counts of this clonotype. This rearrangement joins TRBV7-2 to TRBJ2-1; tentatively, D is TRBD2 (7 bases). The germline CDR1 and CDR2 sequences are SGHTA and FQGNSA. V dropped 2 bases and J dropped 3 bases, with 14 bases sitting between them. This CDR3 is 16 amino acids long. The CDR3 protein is CASSLLGGHGYNEQFF. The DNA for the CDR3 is TGTGCCAGCAGCTTATTGGGGGGGCATGGCTACAATGAGCAGTTCTTC.

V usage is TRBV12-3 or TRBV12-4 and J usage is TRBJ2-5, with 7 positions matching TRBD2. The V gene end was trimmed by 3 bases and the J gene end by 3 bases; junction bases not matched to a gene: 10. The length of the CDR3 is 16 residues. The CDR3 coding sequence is TGTGCCAGCAGTTTTACTGGGAGGGGAGACAAAGAGACCCAGTACTTC. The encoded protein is CASSFTGRGDKETQYF.

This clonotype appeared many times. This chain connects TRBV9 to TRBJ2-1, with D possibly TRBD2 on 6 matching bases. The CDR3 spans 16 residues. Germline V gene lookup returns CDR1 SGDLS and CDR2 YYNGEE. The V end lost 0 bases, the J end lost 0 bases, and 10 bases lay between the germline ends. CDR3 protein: CASSVGAGPSYNEQFF. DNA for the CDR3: TGTGCCAGCAGCGTAGGGGCGGGACCCTCCTACAATGAGCAGTTCTTC.

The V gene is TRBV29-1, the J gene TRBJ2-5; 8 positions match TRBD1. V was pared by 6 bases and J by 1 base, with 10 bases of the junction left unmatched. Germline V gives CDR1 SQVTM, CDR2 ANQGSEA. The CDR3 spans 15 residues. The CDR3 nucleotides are TGCAGCGTCACCACCGGGACAGGCCCCCAAGAGACCCAGTACTTC. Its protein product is CSVTTGTGPQETQYF.

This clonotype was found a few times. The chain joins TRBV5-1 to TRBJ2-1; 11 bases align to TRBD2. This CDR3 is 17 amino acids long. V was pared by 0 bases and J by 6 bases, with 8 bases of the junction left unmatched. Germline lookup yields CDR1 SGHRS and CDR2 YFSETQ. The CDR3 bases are TGCGCCAGCAGCTTGGGACTAGCGGGACCTCTCGGCAATGAGCAGTTCTTC. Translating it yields CASSLGLAGPLGNEQFF.

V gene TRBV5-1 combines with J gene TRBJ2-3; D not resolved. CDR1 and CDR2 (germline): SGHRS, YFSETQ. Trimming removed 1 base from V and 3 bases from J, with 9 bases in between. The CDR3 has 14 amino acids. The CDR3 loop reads CASSLYGATDTQYF. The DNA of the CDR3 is TGCGCCAGCAGCTTGTACGGTGCAACAGATACGCAGTATTTT.